This T cell receptor beta chain came from a study of molecular identifiers for immune sequencing clone quantification. This clonotype was seen at least ten times. Its target is unknown. The use of previously described methods and listed TCR primers produced the bulk TCR libraries. Each CDR3 protein gets one entry after TCRdb re-called the PCR reads with MiXCR. The sample contains approximately 97,000 distinct CDR3 sequences, approximately 24% of which appear only once. The study's findings and limits: Spike-in Jurkat TCR RNA from a single cell reportedly registered among about a million naive cells. Clonotypes topping 20 RNA copies carried over 97% of effector molecules but under 1% of naive ones.

In the sort, naive CD8 T cells were defined as CD8+CD4-CCR7+CD45RA+. Sequenced: naive CD8+ T cells from blood, with Jurkat cell RNA spiked in. Noted subset: FACS-sorted CD8+CD4-CCR7+CD45RA+ naive T cells. This TCR came from a human donor in good health. Some libraries in this study had Jurkat cell RNA spiked in.

The CDR3 nucleotides read TGCGCCAGCAGCCACCCTAGGGCGGGGAAACACAATCAGCCCCAGCATTTT. Protein sequence: CASSHPRAGKHNQPQHF. This rearrangement joins TRBV4-1 to TRBJ1-5; D not resolved. The CDR3 totals 17 residues. The ends were cut back, 3 bases at V and 3 bases at J, with 18 bases in the middle. Germline V gives CDR1 MGHRA, CDR2 YSYEKL.